Below, one TCR beta chain is given with its context. As for time point: new active TB diagnosis, blood taken before or within 7 days of starting treatment. The data derive from a study of T cells in tuberculosis. Repertoires were generated with immunoSEQ multiplex PCR, while TCRdb's copy carries only in-frame clones and drops some. The sample lists 25,000 to 35,000 clones; more than 70% were seen once. CDR3 length equals 17 residues. The J segment lost 5 bases and the V segment lost 4 bases, leaving 13 bases of the junction unmatched. In germline, CDR1 is MNHNS, CDR2 SASEGT. The TCR sequence derives from an adult with tuberculosis. Sequencing used PBMCs, obtained at tuberculosis diagnosis. This chain connects TRBV6-1 to TRBJ2-1; 8 positions match TRBD2. CDR3 coding DNA: TGTGCCAGCAGTGCTCTACCGGGACTAGTCTTGGACAATGAGCAGTTCTTC. It specifies CASSALPGLVLDNEQFF.